Presented here are 12 T cell receptor beta chains from one specimen sequenced in a study of cytomegalovirus exposure and HLA in healthy donors. PCR was performed using 60 Vbeta and 13 Jbeta primers. TCRdb keeps only in-frame clones here, not all; method: immunoSEQ multiplex PCR. The sample holds around 74,000 clones, 70% to 85% seen once. The material sequenced was PBMCs. The receptors were gathered from a man aged 30 to 39 in good health and CMV-seronegative.

The chain carries TRBV7-2 and TRBJ2-2; possibly TRBD1 for D (5 bases). V was shortened by 4 bases and J by 1 base, with 10 bases between the two germline ends. Germline V gene data show CDR1 as SGHTA and CDR2 as FQGNSA. The CDR3 consists of 15 residues. The CDR3 loop reads CASSSRAQNTGELFF. CDR3 bases: TGTGCCAGCAGCTCCAGGGCGCAGAACACCGGGGAGCTGTTTTTT.

This clone was detected only a few times. The chain links TRBV11-2 to TRBJ1-1; 9 nucleotides match TRBD1. Germline values: CDR1 SGHAT, CDR2 FQNNGV. CDR3 length: 13 amino acids. Unmatched junction bases numbered 5, after V lost 1 base and J lost 11 bases. CDR3 residues: CASSLAPGQGAFF. The CDR3 DNA follows: TGTGCCAGCAGCTTAGCCCCCGGACAGGGGGCTTTCTTT.

The chain joins TRBV29-1 to TRBJ2-7; no clear D. The germline V gene has CDR1 SQVTM and CDR2 ANQGSEA. The CDR3 is 11 amino acids. V lost 4 bases and J lost 7, with 11 bases in between. This CDR3 is CSVVVLREQYF. As DNA, the CDR3 is TGCAGCGTTGTGGTACTCCGGGAGCAGTACTTC.

The chain recombines TRBV5-1 with TRBJ2-5; unclear D gene. With 3 bases removed from V and 3 bases from J, the gap between germline ends came to 9 bases. From germline, CDR1 is SGHRS and CDR2 YFSETQ. CDR3 size: 13 residues. The CDR3 DNA reads TGCGCCAGCAGCTCTACAGTCAAAGAGACCCAGTACTTC. Translating it yields CASSSTVKETQYF.

V and J are TRBV15 and TRBJ1-5; D is perhaps TRBD1 (6 bases). In germline, CDR1 is LNHNV, CDR2 YYDKDF (reference sequence). The V end lost 5 bases, the J end lost 5 bases, and 16 bases lay between the germline ends. The length of the CDR3 is 15 residues. For the CDR3, the DNA is TGTGCCACCAGCGGAGTATACAGGGATGATCAGCCCCAGCATTTT. Its protein product is CATSGVYRDDQPQHF.

The chain couples TRBV7-2 to TRBJ2-7, with D tentatively TRBD1 (5 bases). CDR1 SGHTA and CDR2 FQGNSA come from the germline V gene. Trimming took 1 base from V and 4 from J, leaving 14 bases between them. There are 15 residues in the CDR3. CDR3 in amino acids: CASSLDRLNNYEQYF. DNA for the CDR3: TGTGCCAGCAGCTTAGACAGGTTGAATAATTACGAGCAGTACTTC.

To note about this clone: This specimen includes other DNA sequences encoding the same CDR3. The chain couples TRBV4-2 to TRBJ2-1, with TRBD2 matching 12 bases. This CDR3 contains 16 residues. Germline lookup yields CDR1 LGHNA and CDR2 YNFKEQ. V trimming: 0 bases; J trimming: 4 bases; junction bases outside the gene matches: 1. DNA of the CDR3: TGTGCCAGCAGCCAAGATGGGACTAGCGGGTACAATGAGCAGTTCTTC. It codes for CASSQDGTSGYNEQFF.

The rearrangement uses TRBV5-1 and TRBJ1-2, with a tentative D call TRBD1 (6 bases). In germline, CDR1 is SGHRS, CDR2 YFSETQ. The CDR3 has 14 residues. V lost 0 bases and J 2 bases, leaving 8 bases between the germline ends. CDR3 nucleotide sequence: TGCGCCAGCAGCTTGGGACAGGCCAACTATGGCTACACCTTC. Translating it yields CASSLGQANYGYTF.

This clone was seen a single time. The V and J genes are TRBV27 and TRBJ2-7; TRBD2 is a possible D gene (6 bases). The CDR3 consists of 15 residues. The germline CDR1 and CDR2 sequences are MNHEY and SMNVEV (reference sequence). Between the trimmed V and J ends, which lost 3 bases and 3 bases, there was a span of 15 bases. CDR3 in amino acids: CASSFTGGKIYEQYF. The CDR3 coding sequence is TGTGCCAGCAGTTTTACTGGCGGGAAGATCTACGAGCAGTACTTC.

This sequence joins TRBV2 and TRBJ1-5; D perhaps matches TRBD1 (5 bases). The CDR3 is 17 residues long. Germline CDR1 and CDR2: SNHLY and FYNNEI. Trimming took off 6 bases at V and 6 bases at J, with 24 bases between the two ends. CDR3 sequence (DNA): TGTGCCAGCAGAACCTTGGGTCTAGGGGAGGTCGGTCAGCCCCAGCATTTT. It codes for CASRTLGLGEVGQPQHF.

This clone was observed a handful of times. Here the CDR3 reads CASSYLSHENTEAFF. DNA for the CDR3: TGTGCCAGCAGCTATCTATCCCACGAGAACACTGAAGCTTTCTTT. The gene calls are TRBV7-9 and TRBJ1-1; no definite D call. Trimming took 4 bases from V and 1 from J, leaving 13 bases between them. Germline values: CDR1 SEHNR, CDR2 FQNEAQ (reference sequence). This CDR3 is built from 15 residues. The variable domain in full, completed from reference TRBV7-9 and TRBJ1-1, reads DTGVSQNPRHKITKRGQNVTFRCDPISEHNRLYWYRQTLGQGPEFLTYFQNEAQLEKSRLLSDRFSAERPKGSFSTLEIQRTEQGDSAMYLCASSYLSHENTEAFFGQGTRLTVV.

The CDR3 reads CASREGRAYGYTF. DNA for the CDR3: TGTGCCAGCAGGGAGGGACGAGCCTATGGCTACACCTTC. The chain is built from TRBV28 and TRBJ1-2, with TRBD1 as a possible D gene (5 bases). From germline, CDR1 is MDHEN and CDR2 SYDVKM. CDR3 size: 13 residues. Trimming pared 6 bases from V and 4 bases from J, leaving 12 bases between.